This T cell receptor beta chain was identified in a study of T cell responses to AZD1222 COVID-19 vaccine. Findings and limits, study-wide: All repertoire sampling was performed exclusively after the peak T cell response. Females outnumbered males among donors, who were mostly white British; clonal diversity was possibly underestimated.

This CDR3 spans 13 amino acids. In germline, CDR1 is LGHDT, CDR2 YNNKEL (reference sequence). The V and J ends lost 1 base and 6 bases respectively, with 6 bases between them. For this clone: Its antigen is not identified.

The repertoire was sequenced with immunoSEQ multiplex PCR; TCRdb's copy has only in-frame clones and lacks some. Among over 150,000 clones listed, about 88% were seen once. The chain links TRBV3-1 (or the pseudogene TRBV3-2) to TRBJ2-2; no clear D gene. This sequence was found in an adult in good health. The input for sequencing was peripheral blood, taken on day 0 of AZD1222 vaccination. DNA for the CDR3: TGTGCCAGCAGCCAAGGGGGTTCCGGGGAGCTGTTTTTT. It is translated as CASSQGGSGELFF.